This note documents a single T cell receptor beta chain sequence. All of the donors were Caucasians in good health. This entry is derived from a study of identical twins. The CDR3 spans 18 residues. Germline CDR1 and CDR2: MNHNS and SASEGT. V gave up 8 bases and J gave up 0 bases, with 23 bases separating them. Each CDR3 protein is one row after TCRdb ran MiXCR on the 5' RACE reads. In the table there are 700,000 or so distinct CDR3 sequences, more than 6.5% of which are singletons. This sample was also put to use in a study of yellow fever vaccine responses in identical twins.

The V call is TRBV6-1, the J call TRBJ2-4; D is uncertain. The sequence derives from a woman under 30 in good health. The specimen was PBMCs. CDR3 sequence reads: CASGPRLDAMVAKNIQYF. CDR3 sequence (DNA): TGTGCCAGCGGCCCAAGACTTGACGCCATGGTAGCCAAAAACATTCAGTACTTC.